Listed here are 29 T cell receptor beta chains from one sample, sequenced in a study of blood T cells in healthy people across ages (dated by TCRdb to the mid-2010s). Libraries were made using 5' RACE. TCRdb names Illumina HiSeq 2500 as the instrument used. A second roughly 6 to 12 cycle PCR used a sample-barcoded 5' primer and a J-beta primer mix. TCRdb reanalyzed the raw reads on its own, using fastp at Q25 for trimming and MiXCR for clone calling, and kept in-frame beta chains. Identical CDR3 protein sequences are pooled into one entry, listed with their most common genes and DNA. The sample contains 850,000 to 950,000 distinct CDR3 sequences, more than 25% of them found a single time. The ten largest clones add up to around 16% of the sample. Sequenced: blood. All receptors come from a woman aged 80 or over in good health.

Concerning this clonotype: A much larger clone sits a single nucleotide away, making a read error possible. J is TRBJ2-3 and V is TRBV6-2 or TRBV6-3, with unresolved D. CDR3 length: 12 residues. V was shortened by 5 bases and J by 6 bases, with 9 bases between the two germline ends. The germline CDR1 and CDR2 sequences are MNHEY and SVGEGT. DNA for the CDR3: TGTGCCAGCAGTCACGATGTGGATACGCAGTATTTT. Its translation: CASSHDVDTQYF.

This clonotype was seen at least ten times. J is TRBJ2-7 and V is TRBV5-1; 10 bases are a match to TRBD1. CDR3 length: 14 amino acids. With V trimmed by 4 bases and J by 5 bases, 6 bases remained unmatched. The germline V gene encodes CDR1 SGHRS and CDR2 YFSETQ. CDR3 amino acids: CASSTGQGSDEQYF. In DNA, the CDR3 is TGCGCCAGCAGCACGGGACAGGGGTCCGACGAGCAGTACTTC.

This clonotype was seen repeatedly, ten times or more. The V gene is TRBV20-1, the J gene TRBJ2-7; D call uncertain. The CDR3 is made up of 12 amino acids. V lost 1 base, J lost 0 bases, and 4 bases lay in between. Germline V gene lookup returns CDR1 DFQATT and CDR2 SNEGSKA (reference sequence). CDR3 loop: CSARGDSYEQYF. In DNA form, the CDR3 reads TGCAGTGCTAGAGGGGACTCCTACGAGCAGTACTTC.

This clonotype was observed a handful of times. One junction end disagrees with the germline gene, perhaps due to a read error. The chain's CDR3 is CAGSARVTQYF. CDR3 DNA sequence: TGTGCCGGCAGCGCCCGTGTGACCCAGTACTTC. The V gene is TRBV28, the J gene TRBJ2-7; D is unclear. The closer fit of TRBJ2-5 to the DNA end suggests the J call may be wrong. The CDR3 is 11 amino acids. CDR1 MDHEN and CDR2 SYDVKM come from the germline V gene.

This clonotype has only a few counts. This sequence joins TRBV7-2 and TRBJ2-5, with 9 bases that match TRBD2. Germline CDR1 SGHTA, CDR2 FQGNSA. The CDR3 sequence is 17 residues long. The V gene end was trimmed by 4 bases and the J gene end by 2 bases; junction bases not matched to a gene: 11. In DNA form, the CDR3 reads TGTGCCAGCAGCTCAAGGCGTAGCGGGGGAAGTCAAGAGACCCAGTACTTC. Its protein product is CASSSRRSGGSQETQYF. Based on the CDR3 plus reference TRBV7-2 and TRBJ2-5, the full variable domain is GAGVSQSPSNKVTEKGKDVELRCDPISGHTALYWYRQSLGQGLEFLIYFQGNSAPDKSGLPSDRFSAERTGGSVSTLTIQRTQQEDSAVYLCASSSRRSGGSQETQYFGPGTRLLVL.

This chain uses TRBV20-1 with TRBJ1-6; 10 bases fit TRBD1. The CDR3 length is 15 residues. The V segment lost 1 base and the J segment 7 bases; nucleotides outside the gene matches: 4. CDR1 DFQATT and CDR2 SNEGSKA come from the germline V gene (reference sequence). This CDR3 reads CSARAGQGWNSPLHF. In DNA, the CDR3 is TGCAGTGCTAGAGCGGGACAGGGGTGGAATTCACCCCTCCACTTT.

The genes are TRBV19 and TRBJ2-7; D is perhaps TRBD1 (5 bases). Looked up from germline, CDR1 is LNHDA and CDR2 is SQIVND (reference sequence). Trimming took 0 bases from V and 3 from J, leaving 9 bases between them. The CDR3 length is 14 residues. CDR3 nucleotides: TGTGCCAGTAGTATAGAGGGCCAGGGCTACGAGCAGTACTTC. Translated: CASSIEGQGYEQYF.

In the case of this clonotype: One base away lies a much larger clone, so this may be a sequencing read error. The chain is built from TRBV12-3 or TRBV12-4 and TRBJ2-5; 8 bases map to TRBD1. The CDR3 spans 17 residues. Unmatched junction bases numbered 22, after V lost 5 bases and J lost 11 bases. The CDR3 region has the DNA TGTGCCAGCAGTCCGGGGACAGGCCAGGGGAAGTACAATGAGCAGTACTTC. It yields the protein CASSPGTGQGKYNEQYF.

There are many counts of this clonotype. The chain recombines TRBV7-9 with TRBJ2-1, with 7 bases that match TRBD1. The CDR3 extends over 12 amino acids. The V gene's germline CDR1 is SEHNR and CDR2 FQNEAQ (reference sequence). DNA for the CDR3: TGTGCTATGGGGACAGCACTCGATGAGCAGTTCTTC. Translation gives CAMGTALDEQFF.

The table lists this clonotype with many counts. The chain is built from TRBV7-2 and TRBJ1-2; the D gene is possibly TRBD1 (5 bases). Germline V CDR1 and CDR2: SGHTA, FQGNSA. Trimming removed 5 bases from V and 2 bases from J, with 12 bases in between. This CDR3 comprises 14 residues. For the CDR3, the DNA is TGTGCCAGCAGCCCCTCTTGGGACAACTATGGCTACACCTTC. Residues: CASSPSWDNYGYTF.

The chain has TRBV29-1 and TRBJ2-1; perhaps D is TRBD1 or TRBD2 (5 bases each). The CDR3 loop spans 16 amino acids. The V gene lost 5 bases and the J gene lost 5 bases, with 22 bases spanning the gap. The germline V gene has CDR1 SQVTM and CDR2 ANQGSEA. As DNA, the CDR3 is TGCAGCGTTAGAATCCGGGCGATCGGGGCCAACAATGAGCAGTTCTTC. This gives the protein CSVRIRAIGANNEQFF.

In this sample, this clonotype turned up many times. This rearrangement joins TRBV9 to TRBJ1-5; 7 bases line up with TRBD1. Trimming at V came to 4 bases and at J to 0 bases, leaving 10 bases not matched to a gene. CDR1 SGDLS and CDR2 YYNGEE come from the germline V gene. The CDR3 sequence is 17 residues long. CDR3 nucleotide sequence: TGTGCCAGCAGCCCCCGGGACAGCTCATATAGCAATCAGCCCCAGCATTTT. It codes for CASSPRDSSYSNQPQHF.

The sample holds many counts of this clonotype. The CDR3 DNA is TGTGCCAGCAGCTTGGCGGTGCGGACCTCAGGTTCACCCCTCCACTTT. Translation gives CASSLAVRTSGSPLHF. The chain recombines TRBV5-5 with TRBJ1-6, with D uncertain. The ends were cut back, 0 bases at V and 9 bases at J, with 16 bases in the middle. The CDR3 consists of 16 residues. CDR1 is SGHKS, CDR2 YYEKEE, per germline (reference sequence).

This clonotype was counted only a few times. This clone may be a read error of a much larger clone one base away. The chain has TRBV10-3 and TRBJ2-1; tentatively, D is TRBD1 (5 bases). The germline V and J ends were trimmed by 2 bases and 13 bases, with 15 bases remaining between them. Germline lookup yields CDR1 ENHRY and CDR2 SYGVKD. The CDR3 has 13 residues. CDR3 sequence: CAISEGAIETQFF. The DNA of the CDR3 is TGTGCCATCAGTGAGGGGGCAATAGAGACCCAGTTCTTC.

The table lists this clonotype with a few counts. This rearrangement joins TRBV12-3 or TRBV12-4 to TRBJ2-3; TRBD1 might be the D (5 bases). CDR3 length equals 12 residues. Trimming removed 9 bases at V and 4 bases at J, with 11 bases between. In nucleotides, the CDR3 is TGTGCCAGTACAAGGGGCGCAGATACGCAGTATTTT. It encodes CASTRGADTQYF.

This clonotype has a count of ten or more. The chain carries TRBV27 and TRBJ2-4; D is perhaps TRBD1 (6 bases). The CDR3 is made up of 14 amino acids. Germline V lookup: CDR1 MNHEY, CDR2 SMNVEV (reference sequence). V was clipped by 6 bases and J by 4 bases, with 13 bases between them. Here the CDR3 DNA reads TGTGCCAGCAGGAATCAGGGGCCTAAAAACATTCAGTACTTC. It specifies CASRNQGPKNIQYF.

The chain uses TRBV20-1 and TRBJ1-1; D unresolved. V gave up 3 bases and J gave up 13 bases, with 15 bases separating them. Per the germline V gene, CDR1 is DFQATT and CDR2 is SNEGSKA (reference sequence). This CDR3 has 11 residues. CDR3 nucleotides: TGCAGTGCTAGTAGGTCAGCGCCAAATTTCTTT. This encodes CSASRSAPNFF.

To note about this clonotype: A read error is possible here, since a much larger clone lies one base away. The CDR3 is CASSPYVGYGQYF. CDR3 in DNA: TGTGCCAGCAGCCCATACGTGGGCTACGGGCAGTACTTC. The genes are TRBV7-2 and TRBJ2-7, with no clear D. Germline V gene lookup returns CDR1 SGHTA and CDR2 FQGNSA. The CDR3 runs to 13 residues.

The chain combines TRBV20-1 with TRBJ2-2, with a possible D match to TRBD1 (6 bases). CDR3 length: 16 amino acids. V dropped 3 bases and J dropped 2 bases, with 16 bases sitting between them. The germline V gene encodes CDR1 DFQATT and CDR2 SNEGSKA (reference sequence). CDR3 nucleotides: TGCAGTGCTAGCTTGCGAGGCAGGGGAAACACCGGGGAGCTGTTTTTT. As protein: CSASLRGRGNTGELFF.

As regards this clonotype: A single base separates this from a much larger clone, so it may be a read error. J is TRBJ2-1 and V is TRBV20-1; D is perhaps TRBD1 or TRBD2 (5 bases each). Germline V lookup: CDR1 DFQATT, CDR2 SNEGSKA (reference sequence). CDR3 length: 14 residues. The CDR3: CGAGAGSSYNEQFF. DNA of the CDR3: TGCGGTGCCGGGGCAGGGAGCTCCTACAATGAGCAGTTCTTC.

The J gene is TRBJ2-7, the V gene TRBV2, with 8 positions matching TRBD1. Looked up from germline, CDR1 is SNHLY and CDR2 is FYNNEI. The V and J ends lost 7 bases and 6 bases, in that order; junction bases with no gene match: 11. This CDR3 has 14 residues. The CDR3 nucleotides are TGTGCCAGCAATTCCGGGACAGGCTACTGCGAGCAGTACTTC. Translated: CASNSGTGYCEQYF.

Concerning this clonotype: A much larger clone is a single base away; this may be a read error. Likely a read error: the CDR3 ends without its conserved phenylalanine or tryptophan. V and J are TRBV5-1 and TRBJ1-1, with 7 bases fitting TRBD1. The germline CDR1 and CDR2 sequences are SGHRS and YFSETQ. The CDR3 consists of 15 residues. V lost 4 bases and J lost 0; bases outside the gene matches: 6. The CDR3 DNA reads TGCGCCAGCAGCCCCGGGACAGTCATGAACACTGAAGCTTTCGTT. It encodes CASSPGTVMNTEAFV.

The chain uses TRBV19 and TRBJ1-2; possible D gene TRBD1, 6 bases. The CDR3 consists of 13 residues. Germline V gene lookup returns CDR1 LNHDA and CDR2 SQIVND (reference sequence). Trimming took 6 bases from V and 2 from J, leaving 10 bases between them. CDR3 protein: CASSQGKNYGYTF. The CDR3, as DNA: TGTGCCAGTAGCCAGGGGAAGAACTATGGCTACACCTTC.

This clonotype was observed a few times. This may arise from a read error, as a much more abundant clone is one base away. J is TRBJ2-5 and V is TRBV7-2; 8 positions agree with TRBD2. Trimming cost V 5 bases and J 5 bases; bases outside gene matches: 7. The CDR3 has 14 residues. Per the germline V gene, CDR1 is SGHTA and CDR2 is FQGNSA. This CDR3 is CASSGAGGGETQYF. In nucleotides, the CDR3 is TGTGCCAGCAGCGGGGCGGGGGGCGGGGAGACCCAGTACTTC.

This clonotype showed up many times. The V and J genes are TRBV18 and TRBJ2-1; 8 bases are shared with TRBD2. This CDR3 region has 15 residues. J was trimmed by 4 bases and V by 3 bases; bases with no gene match: 5. Germline V gene data show CDR1 as KGHSH and CDR2 as LQKENI. CDR3 loop: CASSPGLVIYNEQFF. DNA for the CDR3: TGTGCCAGCTCACCGGGACTAGTCATATACAATGAGCAGTTCTTC.

The J gene is TRBJ1-2, the V gene TRBV6-2 or TRBV6-3, with D maybe TRBD1 (5 bases). V was shortened by 5 bases and J by 7 bases, with 17 bases between the two germline ends. The CDR3 is 14 residues long. From germline, CDR1 is MNHEY and CDR2 SVGEGT. This CDR3 reads CASSPKTNRTGYTF. The CDR3 DNA is TGTGCCAGCAGTCCAAAGACGAACAGGACTGGCTACACCTTC.

At least ten counts were recorded for this clonotype. The gene calls are TRBV25-1 and TRBJ2-4; D call uncertain. Germline CDR1 reads MGHDK; CDR2 reads SYGVNS. Between the trimmed V and J ends, which lost 1 base and 6 bases, there was a span of 10 bases. The CDR3 consists of 14 residues. CDR3 in DNA: TGTGCCAGCAGTGAATTATACAAGCCAAACATTCAGTACTTC. It specifies CASSELYKPNIQYF.

This clonotype has a count of ten or more. This chain joins TRBV28 and TRBJ2-5; 9 bases align to TRBD2. Germline-derived CDR1 and CDR2 are MDHEN and SYDVKM. V lost 3 bases, J lost 2 bases, and 1 base stayed unmatched. The length of the CDR3 is 14 residues. The DNA for the CDR3 is TGTGCCAGCAGTTTCCTAGCGGGGCAAGAGACCCAGTACTTC. It codes for CASSFLAGQETQYF.

This clonotype showed up just a few times. The V and J genes are TRBV14 and TRBJ1-4; 8 bases are a match to TRBD1. After removal of 1 base from V and 7 bases from J, the junction contained 5 bases not matched to a gene. CDR1 and CDR2 (germline): SGHDN, FVKESK. This CDR3 is 15 amino acids long. CDR3 nucleotides: TGTGCCAGCAGCCAAGGACAGGGGACGTTTGAAAAACTGTTTTTT. Translated, it gives CASSQGQGTFEKLFF. The entire variable domain, with the rest obtained from reference TRBV14 and TRBJ1-4, is as follows: EAGVTQFPSHSVIEKGQTVTLRCDPISGHDNLYWYRRVMGKEIKFLLHFVKESKQDESGMPNNRFLAERTGGTYSTLKVQPAELEDSGVYFCASSQGQGTFEKLFFGSGTQLSVL.